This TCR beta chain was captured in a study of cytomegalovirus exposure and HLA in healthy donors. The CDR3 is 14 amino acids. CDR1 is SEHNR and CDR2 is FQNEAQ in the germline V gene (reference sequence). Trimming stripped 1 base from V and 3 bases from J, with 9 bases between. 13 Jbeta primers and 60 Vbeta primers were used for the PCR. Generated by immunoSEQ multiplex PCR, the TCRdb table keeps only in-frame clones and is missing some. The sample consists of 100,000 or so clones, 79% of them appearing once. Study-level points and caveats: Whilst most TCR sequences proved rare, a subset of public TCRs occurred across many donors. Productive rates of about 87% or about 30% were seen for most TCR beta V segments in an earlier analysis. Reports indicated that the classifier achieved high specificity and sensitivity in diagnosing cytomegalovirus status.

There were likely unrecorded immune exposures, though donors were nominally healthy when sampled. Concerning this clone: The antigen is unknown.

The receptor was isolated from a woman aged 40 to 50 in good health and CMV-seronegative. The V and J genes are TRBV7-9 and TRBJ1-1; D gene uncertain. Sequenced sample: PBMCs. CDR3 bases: TGTGCCAGCAGCTTAGGGGCGTCGGACACTGAAGCTTTCTTT. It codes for CASSLGASDTEAFF.